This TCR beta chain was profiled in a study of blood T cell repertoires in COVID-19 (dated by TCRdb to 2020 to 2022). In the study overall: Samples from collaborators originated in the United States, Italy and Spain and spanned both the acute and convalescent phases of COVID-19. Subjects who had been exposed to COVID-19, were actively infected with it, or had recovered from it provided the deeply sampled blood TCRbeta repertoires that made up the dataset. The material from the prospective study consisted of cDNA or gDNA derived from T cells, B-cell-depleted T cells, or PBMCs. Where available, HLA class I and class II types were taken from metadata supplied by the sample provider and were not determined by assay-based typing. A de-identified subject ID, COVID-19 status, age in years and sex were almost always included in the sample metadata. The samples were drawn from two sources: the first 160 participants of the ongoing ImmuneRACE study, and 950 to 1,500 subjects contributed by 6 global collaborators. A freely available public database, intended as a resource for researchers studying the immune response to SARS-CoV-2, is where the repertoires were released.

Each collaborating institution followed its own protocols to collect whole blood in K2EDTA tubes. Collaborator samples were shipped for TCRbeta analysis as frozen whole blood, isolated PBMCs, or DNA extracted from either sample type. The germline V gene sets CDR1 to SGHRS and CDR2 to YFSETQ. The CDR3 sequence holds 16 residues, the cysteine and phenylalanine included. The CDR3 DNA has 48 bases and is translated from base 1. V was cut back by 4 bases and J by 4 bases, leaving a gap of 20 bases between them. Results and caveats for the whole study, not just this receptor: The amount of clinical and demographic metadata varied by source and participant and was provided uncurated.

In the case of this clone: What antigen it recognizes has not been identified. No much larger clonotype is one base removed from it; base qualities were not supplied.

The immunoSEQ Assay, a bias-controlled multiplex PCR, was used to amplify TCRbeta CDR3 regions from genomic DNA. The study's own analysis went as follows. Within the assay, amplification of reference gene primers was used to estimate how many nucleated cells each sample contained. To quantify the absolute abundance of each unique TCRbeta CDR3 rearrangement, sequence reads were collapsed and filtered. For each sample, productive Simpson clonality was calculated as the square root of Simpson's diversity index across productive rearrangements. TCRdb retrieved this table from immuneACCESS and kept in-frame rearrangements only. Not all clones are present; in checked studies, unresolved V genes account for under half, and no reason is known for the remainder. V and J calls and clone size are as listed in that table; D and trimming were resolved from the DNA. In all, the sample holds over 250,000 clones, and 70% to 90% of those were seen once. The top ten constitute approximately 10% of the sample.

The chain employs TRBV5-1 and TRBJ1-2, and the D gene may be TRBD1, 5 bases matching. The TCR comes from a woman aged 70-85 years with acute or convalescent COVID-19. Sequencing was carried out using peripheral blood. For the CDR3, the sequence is CASSLNSAGGAYGYTF. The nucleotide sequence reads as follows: TGCGCCAGCAGCCTAAATTCGGCCGGAGGGGCCTATGGCTACACCTTC.